The present T cell receptor beta chain was sequenced within a study of somatic mutations in cytotoxic T cells in rheumatoid arthritis. On this clone itself: Its antigen remains unidentified.

Clones were sequenced by immunoSEQ multiplex PCR, and TCRdb holds only the in-frame ones, with some missing. Of about 11,000 clones in the sample, roughly 79% are singletons; the top ten hold approximately 8.9%. The germline V gene has CDR1 SGHRS and CDR2 YFSETQ. V dropped 2 bases and J dropped 4; count of bases not matched to a gene: 14. CDR3 length equals 17 residues. Findings and caveats of the study: Levels of CD8+ T-cell clonality in rheumatoid arthritis patients were statistically indistinguishable from those seen in age-matched healthy controls, with no significant difference.

This receptor was identified in a woman in her fifties or sixties with rheumatoid arthritis. Sequencing used CD8+ T cells sorted from blood. The gene calls are TRBV5-1 and TRBJ1-2; 7 nucleotides agree with TRBD1. CDR3 sequence (DNA): TGCGCCAGCAGCTTTGAAAAACCGGGACAGAGATTCTATGGCTACACCTTC. It specifies CASSFEKPGQRFYGYTF.